This T cell receptor (beta chain) was documented in a study of blood T cell repertoires in COVID-19 (dated by TCRdb to the early 2020s). In the study overall: Samples covering the acute and convalescent phases of COVID-19 were provided by collaborators in the United States, Italy and Spain. Where available, HLA class I and class II types were taken from metadata supplied by the sample provider and were not determined by assay-based typing. The samples were drawn from two sources: the first 160 participants of the ongoing ImmuneRACE study, and 1,254 subjects contributed by 6 global collaborators. A freely available public database, intended as a resource for researchers studying the immune response to SARS-CoV-2, is where the repertoires were released. The prospective study material was composed of cDNA or gDNA derived from T cells, B-cell-depleted T cells, or PBMCs. Nearly every sample came with metadata listing a de-identified subject ID, COVID-19 status, age in years and sex. Subjects who had been exposed to COVID-19, were actively infected with it, or had recovered from it provided the deeply sampled blood TCRbeta repertoires that made up the dataset. General findings and caveats noted by the study authors: Clinical and demographic metadata were provided uncurated, with the amount varying by source and participant.

A word on this clone: The specificity of this receptor is unknown. Per-base quality was not reported, and no clone a single base away is much larger than it.

TCRbeta CDR3 regions were amplified from genomic DNA using the immunoSEQ Assay, a bias-controlled multiplex PCR. The published analysis was carried out like this. The number of nucleated cells in each sample was estimated by amplification of reference gene primers within the assay. To quantify the absolute abundance of each unique TCRbeta CDR3 rearrangement, sequence reads were collapsed and filtered. For each sample, productive Simpson clonality was calculated as the square root of Simpson's diversity index over productive rearrangements. TCRdb holds this immuneACCESS table with in-frame rearrangements only. Some clones are missing; in checked studies, unresolved V genes explain under half, and the rest has no known cause. V and J calls and clone size follow that table, whereas D and trimming were derived from the DNA. This sample holds over 120,000 clones; over 75% were observed only once. Of the sample, 35% to 55% is held by the ten largest clones.

Each collaborating institution followed its own protocols to collect whole blood in K2EDTA tubes. For TCRbeta analysis, collaborators shipped samples in one of three forms: frozen whole blood, isolated PBMCs, or DNA extracted from either of those sample types. From the cysteine through the phenylalanine, the CDR3 covers 15 amino acids. The retained sequence is limited to the CDR3, 45 bases, with the frame set at the first base. CDR1 MDHEN and CDR2 SYDVKM were looked up in the germline V gene. For this chain, trimming is 8 bases at the V end and 4 bases at the J end, and the number of junction bases without a gene match is 9.

The origin of this receptor is a human donor in a cohort sampled during active COVID-19. Sequenced sample: peripheral blood. The chain is made from TRBV28 and TRBJ1-3; 9 bases in the middle match TRBD1. The sequenced DNA: TGTGCCAGCCTTACAGGGGGCAGGGACGGAAACACCATATATTTT. It translates as CASLTGGRDGNTIYF.